This T cell receptor (beta chain) is from a study of identical twins. General study results and limits: Insertions ran lower in abundant cord blood beta clonotypes, though not in memory repertoires.

MiXCR was run by TCRdb on the 5' RACE reads, yielding one entry per CDR3 protein. This sample has 410,000 or so distinct CDR3 sequences, with roughly 20% found just once. As for this clonotype: Its cognate antigen is unknown.

The sequencing input was naive T cells sorted from blood. The TCR was taken from a man in his forties or fifties in good health.

The CDR3 sequence: CASSRWTGGAEGYTEAFF. The CDR3, as DNA: TGTGCCAGCAGTCGATGGACAGGGGGCGCCGAGGGATACACTGAAGCTTTCTTT. The chain links TRBV27 to TRBJ1-1; 11 bases are a match to TRBD1. CDR1 is MNHEY, CDR2 SMNVEV, per germline (reference sequence). V gave up 5 bases and J gave up 3 bases; unmatched junction bases: 14. The CDR3 totals 18 residues.